The 23 T cell receptor beta chains in this list originate from one sample, sequenced in a study of human T cells and chemical hapten exposure. Time point defined: healthy volunteer bleed at 2 weeks. Unfractionated whole blood was the source from which total RNA was extracted. TCRdb reprocessed the RACE reads with MiXCR, giving one entry per CDR3 protein. The sample gives 80,000 to 100,000 distinct CDR3 sequences, over 8% of which show up once; 2.5% to 3% is in the top ten. Sequenced material: whole blood. Receptors originate from a female donor in good health. Some clones in this sample may be carry-over from other donors' samples.

V gene TRBV29-1 combines with J gene TRBJ2-7, with D possibly TRBD2 on 6 matching bases. Trimming cost V 4 bases and J 0 bases, with 16 bases left between them. The germline V gene encodes CDR1 SQVTM and CDR2 ANQGSEA. The CDR3 length is 15 residues. Here the CDR3 reads CSVARSGLNSYEQYF. The CDR3, as DNA: TGCAGCGTTGCCCGATCGGGACTGAACTCCTACGAGCAGTACTTC.

This clonotype was found many times. V and J are TRBV11-2 and TRBJ1-2; TRBD1 is a possible D gene (5 bases). Germline values: CDR1 SGHAT, CDR2 FQNNGV. The CDR3 totals 14 residues. V was pared by 2 bases and J by 7 bases, with 14 bases between. The CDR3 is CASSLWQGGGGYTF. In DNA form, the CDR3 reads TGTGCCAGCAGCTTATGGCAGGGCGGTGGTGGCTACACCTTC.

This clonotype came up a few times. The chain uses TRBV7-2 and TRBJ1-4, with 10 bases lining up with TRBD1. This CDR3 region has 15 residues. Germline CDR1 SGHTA, CDR2 FQGNSA. V lost 6 bases to trimming and J lost 6 bases; unmatched junction nucleotides: 7. DNA for the CDR3: TGTGCCAGCAGTCAGACAGGGGGCGACTATGAAAAACTGTTTTTT. Translation gives CASSQTGGDYEKLFF.

In its sample, this clonotype was seen a few times. The J gene is TRBJ2-2, the V gene TRBV19, with D unresolved. Germline V gene data show CDR1 as LNHDA and CDR2 as SQIVND (reference sequence). V lost 7 bases and J lost 5, with 8 bases in between. This CDR3 contains 12 residues. Here the CDR3 DNA reads TGTGCCAGTATTAAAGGGACCGGGGAGCTGTTTTTT. Translated, it gives CASIKGTGELFF.

This clonotype has ten or more counts. The chain has TRBV7-2 and TRBJ2-5; 7 bases agree with TRBD1. Germline V gene lookup returns CDR1 SGHTA and CDR2 FQGNSA. V gave up 7 bases and J gave up 2 bases; unmatched junction bases: 7. This CDR3 is 14 amino acids long. As DNA, the CDR3 is TGTGCCAGCACAAGGGGGACAGTTCAAGAGACCCAGTACTTC. This sequence encodes CASTRGTVQETQYF. Together with reference TRBV7-2 and TRBJ2-5, the CDR3 gives the full variable domain: GAGVSQSPSNKVTEKGKDVELRCDPISGHTALYWYRQSLGQGLEFLIYFQGNSAPDKSGLPSDRFSAERTGGSVSTLTIQRTQQEDSAVYLCASTRGTVQETQYFGPGTRLLVL.

V gene TRBV6-6 combines with J gene TRBJ2-7; 8 nucleotides agree with TRBD2. The CDR3 length is 15 residues. CDR1 MNHNY and CDR2 SVGAGI come from the germline V gene (reference sequence). V shed 0 bases, J shed 6 bases, and the junction held 7 bases outside the gene matches. DNA for the CDR3: TGTGCCAGCAGTTACTCGTTTGCGGGAGGCCCCGAGCAGTACTTC. It codes for CASSYSFAGGPEQYF.

This clonotype was observed a single time. The chain's CDR3 is CSAKREWSTDTQYF. For the CDR3, the DNA is TGCAGTGCCAAGCGGGAGTGGAGCACAGATACGCAGTATTTT. The V and J genes are TRBV20-1 and TRBJ2-3; 8 positions agree with TRBD2. CDR3 length: 14 amino acids. Germline CDR1 DFQATT, CDR2 SNEGSKA (reference sequence). Trimming at V came to 6 bases and at J to 0 bases, leaving 5 bases not matched to a gene.

Only a few counts were recorded for this clonotype. The chain recombines TRBV5-1 with TRBJ2-5; D unclear. From germline, CDR1 is SGHRS and CDR2 YFSETQ. V was clipped by 2 bases and J by 2 bases, with 7 bases between them. This CDR3 comprises 13 residues. CDR3 in amino acids: CASSFLGQETQYF. CDR3 nucleotides: TGCGCCAGCAGCTTTCTGGGGCAAGAGACCCAGTACTTC.

The chain has TRBV6-1 and TRBJ2-1; D is perhaps TRBD1 or TRBD2 (5 bases each). Germline V lookup: CDR1 MNHNS, CDR2 SASEGT. The V and J ends lost 6 bases and 16 bases respectively, with 16 bases between them. The CDR3 is made up of 11 amino acids. The CDR3, as DNA: TGTGCCAGCAGAACCGGGACGATGGGATTCTTC. This encodes CASRTGTMGFF.

The V and J genes are TRBV11-2 and TRBJ1-6, with D tentatively TRBD1 (6 bases). This CDR3 contains 15 residues. Trimming cost V 5 bases and J 8 bases, with 16 bases left between them. Germline V gene lookup returns CDR1 SGHAT and CDR2 FQNNGV. CDR3 protein: CASSTRTATDSPLHF. As DNA, the CDR3 is TGTGCCAGCAGCACCCGGACAGCTACGGATTCACCCCTCCACTTT.

This clonotype was seen repeatedly, ten times or more. The chain employs TRBV24-1 and TRBJ2-4; D is ambiguous. Germline V gene sequence: CDR1 KGHDR, CDR2 SFDVKD. Trimming cost V 6 bases and J 8 bases, with 7 bases left between them. The length of the CDR3 is 11 residues. The CDR3, as DNA: TGTGCCACCAGTCAGATGGACATTCAGTACTTC. It codes for CATSQMDIQYF.

This chain connects TRBV5-6 to TRBJ1-1, with TRBD1 as a possible D gene (5 bases). Germline values: CDR1 SGHDT, CDR2 YYEEEE. Trimming shortened V by 2 bases and J by 2 bases, and 7 bases separated the two germline ends. CDR3 length: 13 residues. The CDR3 DNA reads TGTGCCAGCAGCTTTACAGGAAACACTGAAGCTTTCTTT. It is translated as CASSFTGNTEAFF.

The chain combines TRBV6-5 with TRBJ2-5; D might be TRBD2 (6 bases). Between the trimmed V and J ends, which lost 2 bases and 3 bases, there was a span of 10 bases. CDR1 MNHEY and CDR2 SVGAGI come from the germline V gene. The CDR3 spans 14 residues. The CDR3 DNA follows: TGTGCCAGCAGTTACCGGGGCGGGGAAGAGACCCAGTACTTC. Its protein product is CASSYRGGEETQYF.

V is TRBV29-1 and J is TRBJ2-5; TRBD1 matches 10 bases. This CDR3 is built from 14 residues. The germline gives CDR1 SQVTM, CDR2 ANQGSEA. The junction had 7 bases not matched to a gene; V was cut back by 8 bases and J by 1 base. CDR3 sequence (DNA): TGCAGCATTAGGACAGGGGGATTCCAAGAGACCCAGTACTTC. Encoded protein: CSIRTGGFQETQYF.

CDR3 DNA: TGTGCCAGCAGTTCACCCCTAGTGGGAGATACGCAGTATTTT. Translation gives CASSSPLVGDTQYF. This chain links TRBV28 with TRBJ2-3, with D uncertain. V was trimmed by 4 bases and J by 5 bases, leaving 13 bases between them. This CDR3 is 14 amino acids long. The germline CDR1 and CDR2 sequences are MDHEN and SYDVKM. Full variable domain (outside the CDR3, taken from reference TRBV28 and TRBJ2-3): DVKVTQSSRYLVKRTGEKVFLECVQDMDHENMFWYRQDPGLGLRLIYFSYDVKMKEKGDIPEGYSVSREKKERFSLILESASTNQTSMYLCASSSPLVGDTQYFGPGTRLTVL.

There are many counts of this clonotype. This chain joins TRBV7-3 and TRBJ1-2; the D gene is possibly TRBD1 (5 bases). V gave up 4 bases and J gave up 0 bases, with 9 bases separating them. The CDR3 length is 14 residues. CDR1 and CDR2 from the germline V gene are SGHTA and FQGTGA. CDR3 DNA sequence: TGTGCCAGCAGCTACTCCAGGGCTAACTATGGCTACACCTTC. This codes for CASSYSRANYGYTF.

J is TRBJ2-1 and V is TRBV7-9, with D possibly TRBD1 on 5 matching bases. CDR1 SEHNR and CDR2 FQNEAQ come from the germline V gene (reference sequence). This CDR3 has 12 residues. With 3 bases removed from V and 8 bases from J, the gap between germline ends came to 8 bases. CDR3 in DNA: TGTGCCAGCAGCTTTGGGGCCGATGAGCAGTTCTTC. This encodes CASSFGADEQFF.

This clonotype occurred many times. The rearrangement uses TRBV29-1 and TRBJ2-5; 8 positions match TRBD1. CDR1 and CDR2 (germline): SQVTM, ANQGSEA. The V segment lost 3 bases and the J segment 5 bases; nucleotides outside the gene matches: 11. This CDR3 has 15 amino acids. The CDR3 nucleotides are TGCAGCGTTGATCGAGGAGCAGGGGGCGGTGAGACCCAGTACTTC. Protein sequence: CSVDRGAGGGETQYF. The entire variable domain, with the rest obtained from reference TRBV29-1 and TRBJ2-5, is as follows: SAVISQKPSRDICQRGTSLTIQCQVDSQVTMMFWYRQQPGQSLTLIATANQGSEATYESGFVIDKFPISRPNLTFSTLTVSNMSPEDSSIYLCSVDRGAGGGETQYFGPGTRLLVL.

The V and J genes are TRBV7-2 and TRBJ1-3; D remains ambiguous. Germline loops: CDR1 SGHTA, CDR2 FQGNSA. With 3 bases removed from V and 3 bases from J, the gap between germline ends came to 12 bases. CDR3 length: 15 residues. CDR3 nucleotides: TGTGCCAGCAGCTTGGGTTTCGGCAGTGGAAACACCATATATTTT. Protein sequence: CASSLGFGSGNTIYF.

Of note for this clonotype: Since a much larger clone is just one base distant, this may be a read error. The genes are TRBV29-1 and TRBJ2-1; the match to TRBD1 covers 9 bases. CDR3 length: 16 amino acids. The germline CDR1 and CDR2 sequences are SQVTM and ANQGSEA. DNA of the CDR3: TGCAGCGCTGAAGTCGGGACAGGGAGCTCCTACAATGAGCAGTTCTTC. Its translation: CSAEVGTGSSYNEQFF.

In this sample, this clonotype turned up many times. The genes are TRBV11-2 and TRBJ2-1; no clear D gene. The CDR3 consists of 12 residues. Germline V gene data show CDR1 as SGHAT and CDR2 as FQNNGV. Trimming shortened V by 2 bases and J by 3 bases, and 2 bases separated the two germline ends. CDR3 amino acids: CASSLNYNEQFF. The CDR3, as DNA: TGTGCCAGCAGCTTAAACTACAATGAGCAGTTCTTC.

The table lists this clonotype with a few counts. The rearrangement links TRBV24-1 to TRBJ2-1; 11 bases are a match to TRBD2. Germline CDR1 is KGHDR and CDR2 is SFDVKD. CDR3 length: 14 residues. After removal of 4 bases from V and 12 bases from J, the junction contained 7 bases not matched to a gene. The CDR3 region is CATSDVAGGQWQFF. For the CDR3, the DNA is TGTGCCACCAGTGACGTAGCGGGAGGGCAGTGGCAGTTCTTC.

The rearrangement joins TRBV7-8 to TRBJ2-5; the D gene could be TRBD1 or TRBD2 (5 bases each). CDR3 length: 15 amino acids. V lost 5 bases and J lost 4, with 17 bases in between. CDR1 SGHVS and CDR2 FQNEAQ come from the germline V gene. The CDR3: CASSPRASLRETQYF. The CDR3 DNA reads as TGTGCCAGCAGCCCCAGGGCTAGCTTGAGAGAGACCCAGTACTTC. Variable domain in full (rest from reference TRBV7-8 and TRBJ2-5): GAGVSQSPRYKVAKRGQDVALRCDPISGHVSLFWYQQALGQGPEFLTYFQNEAQLDKSGLPSDRFFAERPEGSVSTLKIQRTQQEDSAVYLCASSPRASLRETQYFGPGTRLLVL.